This T cell receptor (beta chain) was sequenced in a study of blood T cell repertoires in COVID-19. Study as a whole: COVID-19 samples from acute and convalescent phases originated in the United States, Italy and Spain. PBMCs, B-cell-depleted T cells, or T cells provided the cDNA or gDNA that made up the material.

V shed 4 bases, J shed 3 bases, and the junction held 9 bases outside the gene matches. Germline CDR1 and CDR2: LGHDT and YNNKEL (reference sequence). The CDR3 is 16 amino acids. Enrollment of patients from Seattle took place during active infection, with longitudinal follow-up. Some clones are missing from TCRdb's copy, which holds only in-frame ones; the method was immunoSEQ multiplex PCR. The sample has around 100,000 clones, more than 80% seen once. The V and J genes are TRBV3-1 (or the pseudogene TRBV3-2) and TRBJ1-2, with TRBD1 matching over 9 bases. This clonotype was obtained from a woman aged 55-69 years with COVID-19, enrolled during active disease. The sequencing sample was made of peripheral blood. This CDR3 is CASSPVGQGRDYGYTF. The CDR3 DNA reads as TGTGCCAGCAGCCCAGTGGGACAGGGTCGAGACTATGGCTACACCTTC.